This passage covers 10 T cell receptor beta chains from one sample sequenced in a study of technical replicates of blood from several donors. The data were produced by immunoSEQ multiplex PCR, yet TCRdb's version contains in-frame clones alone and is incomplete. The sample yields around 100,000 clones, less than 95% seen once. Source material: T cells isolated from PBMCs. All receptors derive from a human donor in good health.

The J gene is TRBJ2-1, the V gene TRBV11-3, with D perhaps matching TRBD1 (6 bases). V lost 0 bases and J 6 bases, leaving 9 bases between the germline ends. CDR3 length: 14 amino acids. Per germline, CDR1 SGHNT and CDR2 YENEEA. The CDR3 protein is CASSLEAGANEQFF. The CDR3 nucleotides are TGTGCCAGCAGCTTAGAGGCAGGGGCCAATGAGCAGTTCTTC.

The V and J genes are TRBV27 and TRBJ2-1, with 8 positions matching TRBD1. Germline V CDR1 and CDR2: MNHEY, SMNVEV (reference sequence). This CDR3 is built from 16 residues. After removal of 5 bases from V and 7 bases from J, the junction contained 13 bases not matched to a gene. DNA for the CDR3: TGTGCCAGCAGTCTCGCGGACAGGGAGACCCTTAATGAGCAGTTCTTC. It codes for CASSLADRETLNEQFF.

The DNA for the CDR3 is TGCAGCGTTGATATAGTACGGGAAGACCAGTTCTTC. This sequence encodes CSVDIVREDQFF. The rearrangement uses TRBV29-1 and TRBJ2-1; possible D gene TRBD2, 5 bases. The ends were cut back, 3 bases at V and 13 bases at J, with 16 bases in the middle. Germline assignment: CDR1 SQVTM and CDR2 ANQGSEA. CDR3 size: 12 residues.

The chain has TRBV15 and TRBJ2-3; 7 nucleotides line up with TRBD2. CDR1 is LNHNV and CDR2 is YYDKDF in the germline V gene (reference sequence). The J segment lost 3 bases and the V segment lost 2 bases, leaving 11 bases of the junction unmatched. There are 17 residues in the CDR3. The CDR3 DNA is TGTGCCACCAGCAGAATAAAGCGGGAAACTAAAACAGATACGCAGTATTTT. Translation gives CATSRIKRETKTDTQYF.

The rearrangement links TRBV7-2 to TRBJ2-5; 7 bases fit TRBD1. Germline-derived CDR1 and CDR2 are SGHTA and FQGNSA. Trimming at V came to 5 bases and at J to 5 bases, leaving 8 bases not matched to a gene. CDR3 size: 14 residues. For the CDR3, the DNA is TGTGCCAGCAGCCAGTACAGGGGCGGGGAGACCCAGTACTTC. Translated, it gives CASSQYRGGETQYF. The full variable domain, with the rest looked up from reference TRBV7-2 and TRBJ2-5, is GAGVSQSPSNKVTEKGKDVELRCDPISGHTALYWYRQSLGQGLEFLIYFQGNSAPDKSGLPSDRFSAERTGGSVSTLTIQRTQQEDSAVYLCASSQYRGGETQYFGPGTRLLVL.

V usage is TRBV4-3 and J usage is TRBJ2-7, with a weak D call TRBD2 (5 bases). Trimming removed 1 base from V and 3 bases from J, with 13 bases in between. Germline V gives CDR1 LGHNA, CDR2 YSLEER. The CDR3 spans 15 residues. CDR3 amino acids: CASSQGRTGLYEQYF. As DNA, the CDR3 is TGCGCCAGCAGCCAAGGGAGGACGGGCCTCTACGAGCAGTACTTC.

The CDR3 loop reads CASSQSLEELFF. The DNA of the CDR3 is TGTGCCAGCAGCCAAAGCCTTGAGGAACTGTTTTTT. The J gene is TRBJ1-4, the V gene TRBV16, with D uncertain. Trimming left V 2 bases short and J 12 bases short, with 10 bases between. The CDR3 has 12 amino acids. Germline V lookup: CDR1 KGHSY, CDR2 FQNENV.

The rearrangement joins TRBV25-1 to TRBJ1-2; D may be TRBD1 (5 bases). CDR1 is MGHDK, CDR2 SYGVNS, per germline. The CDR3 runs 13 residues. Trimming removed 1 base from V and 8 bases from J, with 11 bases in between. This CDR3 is CASSEWGDRGYTF. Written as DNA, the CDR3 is TGTGCCAGCAGTGAATGGGGGGATCGGGGCTACACCTTC.

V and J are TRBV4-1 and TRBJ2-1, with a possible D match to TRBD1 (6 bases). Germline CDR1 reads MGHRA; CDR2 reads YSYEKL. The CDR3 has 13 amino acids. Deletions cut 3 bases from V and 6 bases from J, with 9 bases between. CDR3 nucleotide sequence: TGCGCCAGCAGCCAGGGGACATTCAATGAGCAGTTCTTC. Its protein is CASSQGTFNEQFF.

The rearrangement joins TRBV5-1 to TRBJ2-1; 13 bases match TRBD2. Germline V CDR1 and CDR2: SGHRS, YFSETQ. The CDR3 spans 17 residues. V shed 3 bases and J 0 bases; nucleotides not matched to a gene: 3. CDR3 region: CASSWTSGSSSYNEQFF. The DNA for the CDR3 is TGCGCCAGCAGCTGGACTAGCGGGAGTAGCTCCTACAATGAGCAGTTCTTC. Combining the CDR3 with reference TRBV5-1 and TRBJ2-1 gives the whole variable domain KAGVTQTPRYLIKTRGQQVTLSCSPISGHRSVSWYQQTPGQGLQFLFEYFSETQRNKGNFPGRFSGRQFSNSRSEMNVSTLELGDSALYLCASSWTSGSSSYNEQFFGPGTRLTVL.